These T cell receptor beta chains were read from a single sample in a study of T cells in Graves' hyperthyroidism and ophthalmopathy. MiXCR, applied by TCRdb to the multiplex PCR reads, yields one record per CDR3 protein. The sample carries some 740,000 distinct CDR3 sequences, less than 15% recorded once. The specimen was blood. The source is a woman in her late teens or twenties with Graves' hyperthyroidism. Each CDR3 is given without its conserved first and last residue. The D gene is left open where the match is weak.

CDR3	D	V	length
ASSLVRATNEKLF	NA	TRBV7-2	13
SARDYLATQETQY	NA	TRBV20-1	13
ASSLRVSPSYEQY	NA	TRBV27	13
ASRVSGTNEQF	TRBD2	TRBV6-2/TRBV6-3	11
ASSPGAGARELF	NA	TRBV6-1	12
ASSFGPLAYNEQF	NA	TRBV7-3	13
ASSYLQTDVDFPTREQY	NA	TRBV6-2/TRBV6-3	17
ASSLSTSGRYEQY	TRBD2	TRBV13	13
ASSFSGGEQF	TRBD2	TRBV11-2	10
SARGTRDYEQY	TRBD2	TRBV20-1	11
ASSAPVRFGTEPQETQY	NA	TRBV7-9	17
ASSQDGQGPGHTDTQY	NA	TRBV4-3	16
ATKSVTPEAF	NA	TRBV6-1	10